The entry that follows covers one TCR beta chain sequence. Its antigen is currently unknown. Sequencing used immunoSEQ multiplex PCR; TCRdb keeps in-frame clones, though not all of them. The profile covers 150,000 to 200,000 clones, with almost 90% appearing a single time and about 0.49% taken by the ten largest. These data come from a study of T cell responses to AZD1222 COVID-19 vaccine. General study findings and limits: At baseline, seropositivity was found in only six or seven AZD1222 recipients.

The CDR3 is made up of 13 amino acids. Per the germline V gene, CDR1 is SGHDN and CDR2 is FVKESK. The V end lost 1 base, the J end lost 6 bases, and 10 bases lay between the germline ends. This chain links TRBV14 with TRBJ2-7; D possibly corresponds to TRBD1 (6 bases). This receptor was identified in an adult in good health. Sequencing was performed on peripheral blood, taken on day 0 of AZD1222 vaccination. This CDR3 is CASSQGSRGEQYF. CDR3 nucleotides: TGTGCCAGCAGCCAAGGGTCCAGGGGCGAGCAGTACTTC.